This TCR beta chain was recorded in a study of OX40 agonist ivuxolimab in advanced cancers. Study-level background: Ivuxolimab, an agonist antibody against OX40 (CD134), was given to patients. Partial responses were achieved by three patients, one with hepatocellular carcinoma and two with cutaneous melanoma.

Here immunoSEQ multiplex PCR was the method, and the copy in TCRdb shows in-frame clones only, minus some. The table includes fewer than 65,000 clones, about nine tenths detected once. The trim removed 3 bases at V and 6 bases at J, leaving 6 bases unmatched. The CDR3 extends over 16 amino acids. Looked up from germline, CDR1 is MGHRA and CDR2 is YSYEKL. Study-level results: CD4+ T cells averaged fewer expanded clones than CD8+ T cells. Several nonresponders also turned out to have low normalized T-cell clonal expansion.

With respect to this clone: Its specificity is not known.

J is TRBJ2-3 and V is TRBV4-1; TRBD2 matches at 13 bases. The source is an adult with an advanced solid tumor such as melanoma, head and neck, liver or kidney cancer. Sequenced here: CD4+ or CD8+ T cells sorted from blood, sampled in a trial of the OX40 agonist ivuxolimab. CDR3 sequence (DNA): TGCGCCAGCAGCCACACACTAGCGGGAGGGCCGGATACGCAGTATTTT. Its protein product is CASSHTLAGGPDTQYF.